Included here is one T cell receptor beta chain sequence, with context. Its antigen is unidentified. Coverage ceases 3 residues before the CDR3 finishes, and the germline J gene fills in the end. The sample contains more than one DNA sequence encoding this CDR3. CDR3 length: 13 amino acids. V lost 6 bases and J 3 bases, leaving 9 bases between the germline ends. These data originate in a study of T cells in women clearing cervical HPV infection. Across the whole study: Cases' blood sampling followed lesion detection by median roughly five months (90 to 200). Whole-study findings and limits: Cases and controls were distinguished at AUC around 0.87 by richness and V genes. Cases carried less TRBV6-7 than controls: approximately 0.1% versus 0.16%.

Produced via immunoSEQ multiplex PCR; TCRdb's table is partial and in-frame only. The sample has about 40,000 clones. Dot-blot hybridization genotyped cervical HPV amplified with MY09/MY11 PCR. This TCR was sampled from a woman aged 18-70 years with a cervical HPV16 infection that either progressed to CIN3+ or cleared (not recorded which). Sample: blood buffy coat. The chain links TRBV12-3 or TRBV12-4 to TRBJ1-5, with TRBD1 as a possible D gene (6 bases). CDR3 DNA (partial): TGTGCCAGCAGAACAGGGTCCAATCAGCCC. Protein: CASRTGSNQP. The complete CDR3 sequence is CASRTGSNQPQHF.